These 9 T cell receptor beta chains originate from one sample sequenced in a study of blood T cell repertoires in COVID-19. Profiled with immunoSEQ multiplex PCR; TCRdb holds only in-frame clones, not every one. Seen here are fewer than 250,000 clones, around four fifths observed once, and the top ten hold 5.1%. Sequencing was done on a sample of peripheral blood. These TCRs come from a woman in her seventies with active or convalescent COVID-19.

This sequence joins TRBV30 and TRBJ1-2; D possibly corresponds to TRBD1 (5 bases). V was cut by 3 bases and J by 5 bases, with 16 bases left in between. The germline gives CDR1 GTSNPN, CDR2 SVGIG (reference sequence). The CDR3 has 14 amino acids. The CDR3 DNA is TGTGCCTGGAGCCAAGACAGTACGTCTTATGGCTACACCTTC. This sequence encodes CAWSQDSTSYGYTF.

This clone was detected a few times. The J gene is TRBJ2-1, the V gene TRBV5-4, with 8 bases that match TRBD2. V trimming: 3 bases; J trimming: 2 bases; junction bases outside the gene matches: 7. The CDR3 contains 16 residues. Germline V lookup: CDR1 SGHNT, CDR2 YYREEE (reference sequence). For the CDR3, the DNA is TGTGCCAGCAGCTCAAAGCGGGAGACCCCCTACAATGAGCAGTTCTTC. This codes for CASSSKRETPYNEQFF.

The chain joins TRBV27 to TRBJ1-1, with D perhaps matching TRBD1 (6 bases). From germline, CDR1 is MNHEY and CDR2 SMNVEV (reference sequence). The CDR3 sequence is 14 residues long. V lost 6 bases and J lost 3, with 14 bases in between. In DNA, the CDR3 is TGTGCCAGCAGCCCAGCACAGGGAGACACTGAAGCTTTCTTT. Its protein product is CASSPAQGDTEAFF.

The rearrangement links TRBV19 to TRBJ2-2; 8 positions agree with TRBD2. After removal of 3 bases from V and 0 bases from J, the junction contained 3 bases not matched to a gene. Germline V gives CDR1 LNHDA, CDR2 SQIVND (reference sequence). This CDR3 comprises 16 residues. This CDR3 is CASSIGRATNTGELFF. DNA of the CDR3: TGTGCCAGTAGTATCGGGAGGGCGACGAACACCGGGGAGCTGTTTTTT.

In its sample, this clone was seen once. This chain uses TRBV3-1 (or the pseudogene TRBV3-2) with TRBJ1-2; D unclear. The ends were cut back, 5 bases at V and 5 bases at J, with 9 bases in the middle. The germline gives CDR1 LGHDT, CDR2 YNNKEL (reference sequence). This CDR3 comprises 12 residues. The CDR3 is CASSGRGYGYTF. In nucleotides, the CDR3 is TGTGCCAGCAGCGGGCGGGGATATGGCTACACCTTC.

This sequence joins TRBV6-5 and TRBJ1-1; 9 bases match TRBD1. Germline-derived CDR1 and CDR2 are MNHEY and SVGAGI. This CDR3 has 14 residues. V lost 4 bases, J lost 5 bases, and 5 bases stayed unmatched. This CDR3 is CASSWGQGGTEAFF. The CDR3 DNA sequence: TGTGCCAGCAGTTGGGGACAGGGCGGAACTGAAGCTTTCTTT.

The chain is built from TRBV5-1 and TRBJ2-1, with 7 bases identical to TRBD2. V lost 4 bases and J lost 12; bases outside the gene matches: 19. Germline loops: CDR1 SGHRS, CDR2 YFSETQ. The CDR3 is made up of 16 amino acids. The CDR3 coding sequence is TGCGCCAGCAGCCCCTCTACCGGGACTACCGCCATGGGGCAGTTCTTC. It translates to CASSPSTGTTAMGQFF.

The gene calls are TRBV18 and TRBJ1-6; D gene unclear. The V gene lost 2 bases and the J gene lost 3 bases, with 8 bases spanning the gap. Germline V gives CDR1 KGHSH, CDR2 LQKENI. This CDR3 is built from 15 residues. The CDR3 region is CASSPGQNYNSPLHF. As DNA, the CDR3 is TGTGCCAGCTCACCAGGGCAGAACTATAATTCACCCCTCCACTTT.

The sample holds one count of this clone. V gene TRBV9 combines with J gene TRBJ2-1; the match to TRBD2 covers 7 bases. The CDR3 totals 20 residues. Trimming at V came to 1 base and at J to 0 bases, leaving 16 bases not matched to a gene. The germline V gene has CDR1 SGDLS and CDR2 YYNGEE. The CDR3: CASSVTPGRGSPLSYNEQFF. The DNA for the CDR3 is TGTGCCAGCAGCGTAACCCCCGGACGCGGGAGCCCCCTCTCCTACAATGAGCAGTTCTTC. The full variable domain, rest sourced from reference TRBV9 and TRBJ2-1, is DSGVTQTPKHLITATGQRVTLRCSPRSGDLSVYWYQQSLDQGLQFLIQYYNGEERAKGNILERFSAQQFPDLHSELNLSSLELGDSALYFCASSVTPGRGSPLSYNEQFFGPGTRLTVL.